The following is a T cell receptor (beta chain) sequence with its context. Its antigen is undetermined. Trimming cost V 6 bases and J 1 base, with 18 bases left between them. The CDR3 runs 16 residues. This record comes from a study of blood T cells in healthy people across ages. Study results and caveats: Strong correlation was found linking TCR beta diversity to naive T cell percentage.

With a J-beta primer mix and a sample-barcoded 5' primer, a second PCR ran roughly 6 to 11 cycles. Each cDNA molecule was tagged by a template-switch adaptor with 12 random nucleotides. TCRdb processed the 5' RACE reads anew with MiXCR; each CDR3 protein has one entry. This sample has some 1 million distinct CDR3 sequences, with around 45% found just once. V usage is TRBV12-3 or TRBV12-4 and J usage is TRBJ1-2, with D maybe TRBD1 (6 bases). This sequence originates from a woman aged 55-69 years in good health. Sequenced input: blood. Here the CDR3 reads CASSSYRGQFNYGYTF. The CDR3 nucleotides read TGTGCCAGCAGCTCCTACCGGGGGCAGTTTAACTATGGCTACACCTTC.